What follows are 23 T cell receptor beta chains derived from one specimen sequenced in a study of beta chain features in type 1 diabetes. The sequenced template was cDNA made from the entire isolated RNA. Generated by immunoSEQ multiplex PCR, the TCRdb table keeps only in-frame clones and is missing some. The data show about 150,000 clones, roughly 10% seen once. Sample: central memory CD4+ T cells from blood. The receptors were sampled from a man between 18 and 29 years old in good health.

This clone was detected a few times. The gene calls are TRBV4-2 and TRBJ2-3; unclear D gene. Germline CDR1 LGHNA, CDR2 YNFKEQ. Trimming left V 0 bases short and J 5 bases short, with 18 bases between. This CDR3 comprises 17 residues. CDR3 region: CASSQEGGSPSGDTQYF. CDR3 DNA sequence: TGTGCCAGCAGCCAAGAGGGCGGAAGTCCATCTGGAGATACGCAGTATTTT.

The chain employs TRBV9 and TRBJ1-3, with 10 bases that match TRBD1. Trimming removed 4 bases from V and 0 bases from J; junction bases left unmatched: 4. Per germline, CDR1 SGDLS and CDR2 YYNGEE. This CDR3 comprises 16 residues. CDR3 DNA: TGTGCCAGCAGCCTCGGGACAGGGGTCTCTGGAAACACCATATATTTT. This codes for CASSLGTGVSGNTIYF.

This chain connects TRBV15 to TRBJ2-1; D gene uncertain. The CDR3 is 14 amino acids. V shed 7 bases and J shed 5 bases, with 15 bases lying between them. Germline V gene lookup returns CDR1 LNHNV and CDR2 YYDKDF (reference sequence). The CDR3: CATKVIAADNEQFF. The CDR3 nucleotides are TGTGCCACCAAGGTGATAGCCGCAGACAATGAGCAGTTCTTC.

This clone was seen a handful of times. This chain joins TRBV29-1 and TRBJ1-1; D might be TRBD1 (6 bases). Germline V gives CDR1 SQVTM, CDR2 ANQGSEA. The CDR3 contains 12 residues. Trimming stripped 5 bases from V and 0 bases from J, with 7 bases between. The CDR3 DNA is TGCAGCGTTCGACAGGTGAACACTGAAGCTTTCTTT. Protein sequence: CSVRQVNTEAFF.

The chain carries TRBV6-6 and TRBJ2-2; TRBD2 agrees at 9 bases. Per germline, CDR1 MNHNY and CDR2 SVGAGI (reference sequence). The CDR3 has 15 amino acids. V was clipped by 5 bases and J by 8 bases; unmatched bases: 9. CDR3 residues: CASSRGLALGGELFF. DNA of the CDR3: TGTGCCAGCAGTAGGGGACTAGCCCTCGGAGGGGAGCTGTTTTTT.

The chain carries TRBV9 and TRBJ2-5, with TRBD1 as a possible D gene (6 bases). The CDR3 runs 15 residues. V shed 5 bases and J shed 5 bases, with 19 bases lying between them. CDR1 is SGDLS and CDR2 is YYNGEE in the germline V gene. CDR3 coding DNA: TGTGCCAGCAGTCCCACAGGGTGGAGTGTTGAGACCCAGTACTTC. Translated: CASSPTGWSVETQYF.

This clone was counted only a few times. CDR3 sequence reads: CASSLAREAFF. In DNA form, the CDR3 reads TGTGCCAGCAGCTTAGCCCGGGAAGCTTTCTTT. The chain has TRBV11-1 and TRBJ1-1; D is undetermined. Trimming removed 0 bases from V and 8 bases from J, with 4 bases in between. Germline loops: CDR1 SGHAT, CDR2 FQDESV (reference sequence). The CDR3 consists of 11 residues. The full variable domain, with the rest looked up from reference TRBV11-1 and TRBJ1-1, is EAEVAQSPRYKITEKSQAVAFWCDPISGHATLYWYRQILGQGPELLVQFQDESVVDDSQLPKDRFSAERLKGVDSTLKIQPAELGDSAMYLCASSLAREAFFGQGTRLTVV.

The V and J genes are TRBV28 and TRBJ1-1, with D maybe TRBD1 (5 bases). Germline assignment: CDR1 MDHEN and CDR2 SYDVKM. The CDR3 sequence is 16 residues long. V was shortened by 3 bases and J by 0 bases, with 14 bases between the two germline ends. CDR3 loop: CASSFRVDWMNTEAFF. In DNA, the CDR3 is TGTGCCAGCAGTTTCAGGGTGGATTGGATGAACACTGAAGCTTTCTTT.

The CDR3 nucleotides are TGTGCCAGCAGCTTAAAGTCCTGGGACAGAGAGACCCAGTACTTC. This encodes CASSLKSWDRETQYF. The chain recombines TRBV7-2 with TRBJ2-5; 7 bases line up with TRBD1. Germline V gene data show CDR1 as SGHTA and CDR2 as FQGNSA. The V gene end was trimmed by 2 bases and the J gene end by 4 bases; junction bases not matched to a gene: 7. The CDR3 runs to 15 residues. Together with reference TRBV7-2 and TRBJ2-5, the CDR3 gives the full variable domain: GAGVSQSPSNKVTEKGKDVELRCDPISGHTALYWYRQSLGQGLEFLIYFQGNSAPDKSGLPSDRFSAERTGGSVSTLTIQRTQQEDSAVYLCASSLKSWDRETQYFGPGTRLLVL.

The V and J genes are TRBV5-1 and TRBJ1-5, with D possibly being TRBD1 (5 bases). Germline V gene sequence: CDR1 SGHRS, CDR2 YFSETQ. CDR3 length equals 14 residues. Trimming cost V 0 bases and J 7 bases, with 11 bases left between them. The CDR3 nucleotides are TGCGCCAGCAGCTTGGACGGGGGGGAGCAGCCCCAGCATTTT. As protein: CASSLDGGEQPQHF.

This rearrangement joins TRBV6-6 to TRBJ2-1; D is possibly TRBD1 or TRBD2 (6 bases each). Trimming shortened V by 4 bases and J by 2 bases, and 12 bases separated the two germline ends. Germline lookup yields CDR1 MNHNY and CDR2 SVGAGI (reference sequence). The CDR3 sequence is 15 residues long. CDR3 region: CASSWGLAPYNEQFF. CDR3 bases: TGTGCCAGCAGTTGGGGGCTAGCGCCCTACAATGAGCAGTTCTTC.

V and J are TRBV23-1 and TRBJ2-3; no reliable D call. TRBV23-1 is sorted into the ORF group, with uncertain function. V was pared by 1 base and J by 1 base, with 9 bases between. This CDR3 contains 15 residues. The CDR3 sequence: CASSQFSSGTDTQYF. The CDR3 DNA reads as TGCGCCAGCAGTCAATTTTCGAGTGGCACAGATACGCAGTATTTT.

The chain carries TRBV1 and TRBJ2-3; the table's D call, TRBD2, has no DNA check behind it. TRBV1 is flagged as a pseudogene. The CDR3 runs to 17 residues. The CDR3 nucleotides are TGCACCAGCAGCCAAGTGACTAGGCTCGACGTTAGGAATACGCAGTATTTT. Encoded protein: CTSSQVTRLDVRNTQYF.

This clone was observed a handful of times. The gene calls are TRBV28 and TRBJ1-1; D unresolved. This CDR3 region has 12 residues. CDR1 is MDHEN and CDR2 is SYDVKM in the germline V gene. V gave up 5 bases and J gave up 6 bases, with 10 bases separating them. CDR3 nucleotide sequence: TGTGCCAGCAGTCCTTGGCTATCTGAAGCTTTCTTT. Translating gives CASSPWLSEAFF.

The chain combines TRBV10-3 with TRBJ2-5; 9 bases line up with TRBD2. Germline V lookup: CDR1 ENHRY, CDR2 SYGVKD. CDR3 length equals 13 residues. V was pared by 9 bases and J by 1 base, with 3 bases of the junction left unmatched. The CDR3 DNA is TGTGCCATTCTAGCGGGGTCCCAAGAGACCCAGTACTTC. This sequence encodes CAILAGSQETQYF.

Ten or more counts support this clone. The rearrangement links TRBV10-3 to TRBJ2-6, with 9 bases fitting TRBD1. From germline, CDR1 is ENHRY and CDR2 SYGVKD. CDR3 size: 16 residues. Germline trimming cut 6 bases from V and 0 bases from J; bases unmatched to any gene: 3. CDR3 region: CAIRRDRASGANVLTF. CDR3 bases: TGTGCCATCAGGCGGGACAGGGCCTCTGGGGCCAACGTCCTGACTTTC.

This chain connects TRBV4-2 to TRBJ2-7, with 13 nucleotides matching TRBD2. CDR3 size: 16 residues. Germline V CDR1 and CDR2: LGHNA, YNFKEQ. V trimming: 0 bases; J trimming: 10 bases; junction bases outside the gene matches: 9. The CDR3: CASSQDLKGLAGLQYF. As DNA, the CDR3 is TGTGCCAGCAGCCAAGATCTTAAGGGACTAGCGGGACTCCAGTACTTC.

The chain has TRBV7-2 and TRBJ1-2; 8 bases agree with TRBD1. From germline, CDR1 is SGHTA and CDR2 FQGNSA. V was pared by 7 bases and J by 4 bases, with 8 bases of the junction left unmatched. The CDR3 runs to 14 residues. CDR3 DNA: TGTGCCAGCAATTCAGGGGGCAGGACCTATGGCTACACCTTC. Translating gives CASNSGGRTYGYTF.

The chain links TRBV5-1 to TRBJ2-5; D uncertain. Germline V gene data show CDR1 as SGHRS and CDR2 as YFSETQ. The CDR3 totals 13 residues. V shed 2 bases and J shed 5 bases, with 10 bases lying between them. The CDR3 region has the DNA TGCGCCAGCAGCTTTAAGGGAAGGGAGACCCAGTACTTC. Amino acids: CASSFKGRETQYF.

Points on this clone: A junction boundary mismatches the germline segment, possibly from a read error. The V and J genes are TRBV14 and TRBJ2-5; TRBD2 aligns across 16 bases. Germline V lookup: CDR1 SGHDN, CDR2 FVKESK. This CDR3 is built from 17 residues. Here the CDR3 DNA reads TGTGCCAGCAGCCAAGGATACAGCGGGACTAGCGGGAGGGATCTCCACTTC. As protein: CASSQGYSGTSGRDLHF. Supplemented by reference TRBV14 and TRBJ2-5, the full variable domain reads EAGVTQFPSHSVIEKGQTVTLRCDPISGHDNLYWYRRVMGKEIKFLLHFVKESKQDESGMPNNRFLAERTGGTYSTLKVQPAELEDSGVYFCASSQGYSGTSGRDLHFGPGTRLLVL.

This chain uses TRBV25-1 with TRBJ2-2; TRBD1 aligns across 7 bases. V lost 5 bases to trimming and J lost 6 bases; unmatched junction nucleotides: 9. Germline V gives CDR1 MGHDK, CDR2 SYGVNS. The CDR3 has 15 residues. The CDR3: CASSTRTGSAGELFF. The CDR3 coding sequence is TGTGCCAGCAGTACCCGGACAGGTTCGGCCGGGGAGCTGTTTTTT.

J is TRBJ1-5 and V is TRBV18; D possibly corresponds to TRBD1 (5 bases). The V gene lost 5 bases and the J gene lost 7 bases, with 15 bases spanning the gap. Germline loops: CDR1 KGHSH, CDR2 LQKENI. CDR3 size: 14 residues. The CDR3 region is CASSTSRGGQPQHF. CDR3 DNA sequence: TGTGCCAGCTCAACTTCTCGGGGCGGCCAGCCCCAGCATTTT.

In this sample, this clone turned up a few times. The J gene is TRBJ1-5, the V gene TRBV27, with TRBD1 identical over 8 bases. The trim removed 5 bases at V and 6 bases at J, leaving 9 bases unmatched. The CDR3 extends over 15 amino acids. Per germline, CDR1 MNHEY and CDR2 SMNVEV (reference sequence). The CDR3 reads CASSLNGQGGQPQHF. The CDR3 nucleotides are TGTGCCAGCAGTCTAAACGGACAGGGCGGTCAGCCCCAGCATTTT.